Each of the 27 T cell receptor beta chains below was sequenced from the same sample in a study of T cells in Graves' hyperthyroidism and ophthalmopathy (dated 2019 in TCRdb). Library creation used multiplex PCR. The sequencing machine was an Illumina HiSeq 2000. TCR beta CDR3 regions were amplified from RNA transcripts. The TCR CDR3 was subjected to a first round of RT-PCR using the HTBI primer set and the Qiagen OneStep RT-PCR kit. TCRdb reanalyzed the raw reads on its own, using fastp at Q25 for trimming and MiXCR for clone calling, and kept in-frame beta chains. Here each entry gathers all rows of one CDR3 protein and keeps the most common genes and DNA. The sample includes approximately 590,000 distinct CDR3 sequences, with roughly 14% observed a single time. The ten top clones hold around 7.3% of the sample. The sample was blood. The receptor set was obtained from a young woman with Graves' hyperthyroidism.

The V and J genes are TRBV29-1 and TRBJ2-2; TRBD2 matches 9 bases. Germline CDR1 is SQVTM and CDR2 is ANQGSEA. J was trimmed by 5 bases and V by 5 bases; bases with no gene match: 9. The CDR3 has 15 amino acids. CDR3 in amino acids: CSVSIAGEGTGELFF. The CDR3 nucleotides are TGCAGCGTTTCCATAGCGGGAGAAGGGACCGGGGAGCTGTTTTTT.

The CDR3: CASRRKRGGAPMELFF. The CDR3 DNA reads TGTGCCAGCAGACGGAAAAGGGGGGGGGCTCCTATGGAGCTGTTTTTT. This sequence joins TRBV7-2 and TRBJ2-2; D is possibly TRBD2 (7 bases). The CDR3 extends over 16 amino acids. V was shortened by 6 bases and J by 10 bases, with 24 bases between the two germline ends. CDR1 and CDR2 (germline): SGHTA, FQGNSA.

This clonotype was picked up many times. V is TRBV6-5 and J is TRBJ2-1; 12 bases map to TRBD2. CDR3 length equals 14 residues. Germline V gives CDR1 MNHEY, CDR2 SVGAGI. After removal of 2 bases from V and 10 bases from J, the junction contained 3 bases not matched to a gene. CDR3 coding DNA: TGTGCCAGCAGTTACCGGGGACTAGCGGGCGAGCAGTTCTTC. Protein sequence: CASSYRGLAGEQFF.

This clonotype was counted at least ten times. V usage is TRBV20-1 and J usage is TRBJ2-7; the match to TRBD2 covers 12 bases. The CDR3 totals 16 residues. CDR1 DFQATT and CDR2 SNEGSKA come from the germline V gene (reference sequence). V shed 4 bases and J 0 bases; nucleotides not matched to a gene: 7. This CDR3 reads CSAKGVTSGSSYEQYF. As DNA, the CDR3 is TGCAGTGCTAAAGGGGTGACTAGCGGGAGCTCCTACGAGCAGTACTTC.

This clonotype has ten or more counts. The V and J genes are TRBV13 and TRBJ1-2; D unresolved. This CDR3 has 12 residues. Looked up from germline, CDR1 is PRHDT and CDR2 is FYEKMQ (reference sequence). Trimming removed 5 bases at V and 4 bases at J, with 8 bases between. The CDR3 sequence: CASSAGIYGYTF. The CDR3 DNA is TGTGCCAGCAGCGCCGGGATCTATGGCTACACCTTC.

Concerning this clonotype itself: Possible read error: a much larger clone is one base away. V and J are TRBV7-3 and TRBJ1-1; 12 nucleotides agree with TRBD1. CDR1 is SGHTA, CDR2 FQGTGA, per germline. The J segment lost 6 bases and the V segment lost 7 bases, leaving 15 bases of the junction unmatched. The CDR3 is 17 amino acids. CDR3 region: CASKPGQGAFGDAEAFF. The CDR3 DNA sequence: TGTGCCAGCAAACCGGGACAGGGGGCTTTTGGGGACGCTGAAGCTTTCTTT.

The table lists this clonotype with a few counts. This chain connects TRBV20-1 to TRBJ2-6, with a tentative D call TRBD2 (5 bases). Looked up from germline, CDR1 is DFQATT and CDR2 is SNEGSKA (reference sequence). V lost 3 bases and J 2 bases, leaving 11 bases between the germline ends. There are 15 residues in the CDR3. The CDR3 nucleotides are TGCAGTGCTAGTCCAGGAGGTACTGGGGCCAACGTCCTGACTTTC. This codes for CSASPGGTGANVLTF.

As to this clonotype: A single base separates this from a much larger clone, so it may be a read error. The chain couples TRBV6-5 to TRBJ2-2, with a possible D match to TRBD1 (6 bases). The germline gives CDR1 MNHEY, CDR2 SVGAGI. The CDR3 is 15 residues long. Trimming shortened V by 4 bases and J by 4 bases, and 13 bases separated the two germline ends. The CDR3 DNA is TGTGCCAGCAGTTCCGGGACATGGTCCACCGGGGAGCTGTTTTTT. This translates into CASSSGTWSTGELFF.

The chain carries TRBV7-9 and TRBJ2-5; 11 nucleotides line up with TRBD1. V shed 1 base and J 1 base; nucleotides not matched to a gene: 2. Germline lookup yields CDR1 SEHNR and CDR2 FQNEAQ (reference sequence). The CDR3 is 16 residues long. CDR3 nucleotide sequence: TGTGCCAGCAGCTTAGTGGGACAGGGGGTCCAAGAGACCCAGTACTTC. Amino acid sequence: CASSLVGQGVQETQYF.

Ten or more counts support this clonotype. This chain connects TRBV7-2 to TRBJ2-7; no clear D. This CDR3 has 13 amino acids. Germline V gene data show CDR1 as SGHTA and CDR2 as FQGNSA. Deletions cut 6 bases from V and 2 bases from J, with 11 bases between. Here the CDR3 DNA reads TGTGCCAGCAGAGAATCAATGACCTACGAGCAGTACTTC. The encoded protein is CASRESMTYEQYF.

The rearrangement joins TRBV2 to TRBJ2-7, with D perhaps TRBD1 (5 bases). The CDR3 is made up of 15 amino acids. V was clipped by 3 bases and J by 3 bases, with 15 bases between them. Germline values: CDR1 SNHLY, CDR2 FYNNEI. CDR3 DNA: TGTGCCAGCAGTGAGAGTTTGGTCCAGGGCTACGAGCAGTACTTC. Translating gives CASSESLVQGYEQYF.

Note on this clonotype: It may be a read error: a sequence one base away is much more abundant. The CDR3 DNA reads TGTGCCAACAACGCAAGGAGACAGATTGGAAACACCATATATTTT. This sequence encodes CANNARRQIGNTIYF. The chain joins TRBV6-1 to TRBJ1-3; D possibly corresponds to TRBD1 (5 bases). The CDR3 totals 15 residues. Germline V gene sequence: CDR1 MNHNS, CDR2 SASEGT. Between the trimmed V and J ends, which lost 10 bases and 3 bases, there was a span of 19 bases.

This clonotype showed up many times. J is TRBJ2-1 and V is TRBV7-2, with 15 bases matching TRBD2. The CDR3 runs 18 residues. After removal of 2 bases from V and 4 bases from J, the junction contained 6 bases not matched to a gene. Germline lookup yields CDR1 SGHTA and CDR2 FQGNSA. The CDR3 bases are TGTGCCAGCAGCTTATGGACTAGCGGGAGGGCCTTGTACAATGAGCAGTTCTTC. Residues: CASSLWTSGRALYNEQFF.

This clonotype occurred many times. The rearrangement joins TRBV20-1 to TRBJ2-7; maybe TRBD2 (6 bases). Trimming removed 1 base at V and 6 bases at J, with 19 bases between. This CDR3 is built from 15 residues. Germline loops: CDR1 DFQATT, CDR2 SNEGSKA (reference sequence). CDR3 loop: CSARASGVNNFEQYF. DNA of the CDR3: TGCAGTGCTAGAGCATCGGGAGTGAACAATTTCGAGCAGTACTTC.

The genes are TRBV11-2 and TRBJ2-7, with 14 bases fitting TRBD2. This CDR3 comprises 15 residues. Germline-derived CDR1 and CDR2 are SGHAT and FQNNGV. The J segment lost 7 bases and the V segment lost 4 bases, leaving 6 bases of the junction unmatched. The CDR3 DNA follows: TGTGCCAGCAGCTCCCCCAGGACTAGCGGGGGGGAGCAGTACTTC. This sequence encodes CASSSPRTSGGEQYF.

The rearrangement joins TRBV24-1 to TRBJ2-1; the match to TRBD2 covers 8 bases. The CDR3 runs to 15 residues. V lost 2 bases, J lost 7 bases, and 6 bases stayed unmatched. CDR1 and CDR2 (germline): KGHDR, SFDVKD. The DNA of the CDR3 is TGTGCCACCAGTGATTCGTTGGCGGGGGGTAATGAGCAGTTCTTC. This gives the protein CATSDSLAGGNEQFF.

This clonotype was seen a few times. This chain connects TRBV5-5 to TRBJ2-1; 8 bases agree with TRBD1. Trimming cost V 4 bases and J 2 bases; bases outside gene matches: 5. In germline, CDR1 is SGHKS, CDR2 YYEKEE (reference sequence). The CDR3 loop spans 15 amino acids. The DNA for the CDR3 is TGTGCCAGCAGCAGAGGACAGGGCCCCTACAATGAGCAGTTCTTC. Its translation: CASSRGQGPYNEQFF.

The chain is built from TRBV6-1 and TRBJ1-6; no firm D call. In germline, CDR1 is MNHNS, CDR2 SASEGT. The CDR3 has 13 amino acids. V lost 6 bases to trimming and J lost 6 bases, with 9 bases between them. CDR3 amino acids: CASRGRTNSPLHF. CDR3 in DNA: TGTGCCAGCAGAGGACGGACTAATTCACCCCTCCACTTT.

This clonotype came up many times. The CDR3 protein is CSVARDPLREQYF. In DNA, the CDR3 is TGCAGCGTTGCGAGGGACCCGCTCCGGGAGCAGTACTTC. The genes are TRBV29-1 and TRBJ2-7; the D gene could be TRBD1 or TRBD2 (5 bases each). Germline V gives CDR1 SQVTM, CDR2 ANQGSEA. Trimming removed 4 bases at V and 7 bases at J, with 17 bases between. This CDR3 has 13 amino acids.

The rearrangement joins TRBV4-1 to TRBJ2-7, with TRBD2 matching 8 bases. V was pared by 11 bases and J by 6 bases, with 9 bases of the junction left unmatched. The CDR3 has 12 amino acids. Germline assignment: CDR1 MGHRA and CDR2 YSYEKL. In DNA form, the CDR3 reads TGCGCCTCCAGCGGGAGAAAGGGCGAGCAGTACTTC. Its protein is CASSGRKGEQYF.

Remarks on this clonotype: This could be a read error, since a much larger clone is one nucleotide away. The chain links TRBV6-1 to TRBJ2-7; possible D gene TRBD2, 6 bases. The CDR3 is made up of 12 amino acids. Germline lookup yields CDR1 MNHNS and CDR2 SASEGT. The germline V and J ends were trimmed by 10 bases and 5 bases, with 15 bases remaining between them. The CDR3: CATAGPAHEQYF. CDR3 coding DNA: TGTGCCACCGCGGGACCAGCCCACGAGCAGTACTTC.

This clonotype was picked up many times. The CDR3 nucleotides are TGCAGTGCCACGGGGACAGAACGCTCCTACGAGCAGTACTTC. Translation: CSATGTERSYEQYF. The chain combines TRBV20-1 with TRBJ2-7; 7 bases are a match to TRBD1. Germline V lookup: CDR1 DFQATT, CDR2 SNEGSKA (reference sequence). V trimming: 6 bases; J trimming: 0 bases; junction bases outside the gene matches: 8. CDR3 size: 14 residues.

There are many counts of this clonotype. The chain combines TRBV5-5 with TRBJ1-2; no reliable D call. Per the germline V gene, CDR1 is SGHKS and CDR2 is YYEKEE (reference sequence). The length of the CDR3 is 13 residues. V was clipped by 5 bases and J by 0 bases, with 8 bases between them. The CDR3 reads CASSFAPNYGYTF. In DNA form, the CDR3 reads TGTGCCAGCAGTTTTGCCCCTAACTATGGCTACACCTTC.

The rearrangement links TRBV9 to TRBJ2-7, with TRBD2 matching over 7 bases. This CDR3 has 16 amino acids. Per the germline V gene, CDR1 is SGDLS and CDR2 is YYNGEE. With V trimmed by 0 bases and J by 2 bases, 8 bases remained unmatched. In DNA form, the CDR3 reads TGTGCCAGCAGCGTAGGGGGGGGTCTGCCGCCCTACGAGCAGTACTTC. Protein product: CASSVGGGLPPYEQYF.

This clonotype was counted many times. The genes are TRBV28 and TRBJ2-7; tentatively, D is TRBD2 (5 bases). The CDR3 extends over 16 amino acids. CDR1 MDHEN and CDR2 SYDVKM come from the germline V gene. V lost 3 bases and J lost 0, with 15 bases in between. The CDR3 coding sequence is TGTGCCAGCAGTTTTTCCGGGGAAGGCCTCTCCTACGAGCAGTACTTC. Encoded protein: CASSFSGEGLSYEQYF.

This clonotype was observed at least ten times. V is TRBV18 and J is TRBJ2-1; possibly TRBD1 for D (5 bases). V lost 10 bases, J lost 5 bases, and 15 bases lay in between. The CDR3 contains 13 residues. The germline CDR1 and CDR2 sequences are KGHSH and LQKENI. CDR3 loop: CATAGLEDNEQFF. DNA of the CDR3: TGTGCCACGGCAGGGCTCGAAGACAATGAGCAGTTCTTC.

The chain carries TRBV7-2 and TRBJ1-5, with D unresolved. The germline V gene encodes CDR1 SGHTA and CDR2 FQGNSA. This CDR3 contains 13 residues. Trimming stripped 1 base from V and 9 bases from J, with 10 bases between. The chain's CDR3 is CASSLVLGLPQHF. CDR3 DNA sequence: TGTGCCAGCAGCTTAGTTTTGGGGTTGCCCCAGCATTTT.